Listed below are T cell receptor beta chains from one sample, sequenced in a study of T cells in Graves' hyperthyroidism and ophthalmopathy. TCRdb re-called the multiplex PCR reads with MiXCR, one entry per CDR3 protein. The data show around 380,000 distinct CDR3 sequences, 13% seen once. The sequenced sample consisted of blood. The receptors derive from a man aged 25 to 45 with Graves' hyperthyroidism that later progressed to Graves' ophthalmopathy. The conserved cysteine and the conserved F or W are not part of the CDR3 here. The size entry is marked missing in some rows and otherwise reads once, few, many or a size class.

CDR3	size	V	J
SVKSGSKNEKLF	-	TRBV20-1	TRBJ1-4
ATSREGDSGNTIY	few	TRBV15	TRBJ1-3
ASGSHGGFAEAF	many	TRBV12-5	TRBJ1-1
SVAGQTSIEAF	-	TRBV29-1	TRBJ1-1
ATSDLSILWGHSNQPQH	many	TRBV24-1	TRBJ1-5
ASTAGDTDTQY	-	TRBV5-1	TRBJ2-3
ASRPALGLIGNTIY	few	TRBV6-2/TRBV6-3	TRBJ1-3
ASSLWDPRATEAF	-	TRBV5-5	TRBJ1-1
ASRRYRGHYGYT	many	TRBV28	TRBJ1-2
ASSITSGYHNEQF	-	TRBV19	TRBJ2-1
ASSPQLAAMDEQF	many	TRBV18	TRBJ2-1
ASSWGTASTNEKLF	few	TRBV5-6	TRBJ1-4
ASSITSGWRDTQY	many	TRBV7-9	TRBJ2-3
ASSFRGRQPQH	many	TRBV7-2	TRBJ1-5
ASSEPGVSSYNEQF	few	TRBV10-2	TRBJ2-1
ASSRDVGSYEQY	-	TRBV19	TRBJ2-7
SARGVSDSNQPQH	many	TRBV20-1	TRBJ1-5
GLLRGTSGNTIY	-	TRBV20-1	TRBJ1-3
ASSYGGKTQY	many	TRBV6-6	TRBJ2-5
ASSFFLTGLNTEAF	many	TRBV5-1	TRBJ1-1
SVEDRAYLQETQY	few	TRBV29-1	TRBJ2-5
ASSWNAGGPNTGELF	many	TRBV7-3	TRBJ2-2
ASSLFGSSYNSPLH	few	TRBV5-6	TRBJ1-6
ASSLYYGGTEAF	many	TRBV11-3	TRBJ1-1
AWTKQYNEQF	-	TRBV30	TRBJ2-1
ASSLEGAKYEQY	many	TRBV28	TRBJ2-7
ASSLQGAINTEAF	many	TRBV5-1	TRBJ1-1
ASSQGAQGREKLF	few	TRBV4-1	TRBJ1-4
ASSPAGEIYEQY	-	TRBV12-3/TRBV12-4	TRBJ2-7
ASSRLAPQY	-	TRBV7-2	TRBJ2-3
SAGTSGGWKETQY	many	TRBV20-1	TRBJ2-5
SAEREDAYEQY	many	TRBV20-1	TRBJ2-7
ASSSPGLAFSSYNEQF	many	TRBV12-3/TRBV12-4	TRBJ2-1
AAREISGYT	many	TRBV30	TRBJ1-2
ASSRGLQPQH	many	TRBV28	TRBJ1-5
SVEGQARGNYGYT	-	TRBV29-1	TRBJ1-2
ASSLDSYNEQF	many	TRBV12-3/TRBV12-4	TRBJ2-1
ASSTGQGRDTEAF	many	TRBV11-2	TRBJ1-1
ASSPLGTANYGYT	many	TRBV14	TRBJ1-2
ASSIAVGGQPQH	many	TRBV19	TRBJ1-5